The clone carrying this T cell receptor (beta chain) was counted between two and nine times. Its cognate antigen is unknown. An end of the junction does not agree with germline; a read error may underlie this. The sample belongs to a study of CD8+ T cells in alopecia areata. Study results and caveats: Lesional scalp, notably in alopecia totalis/universalis, had clonality above that of normal scalp. Scalp repertoires also include resident alphabeta T cells from normal skin.

The CDR3 is 13 residues long. Germline V gene lookup returns CDR1 SSHAT and CDR2 FNYEAQ (reference sequence). RNA was extracted and reverse transcribed into cDNA as the sequencing template. This table comes from immunoSEQ multiplex PCR, and its TCRdb copy is limited to in-frame clones, with some not included. The sample gives some 200,000 clones, 45% to 65% of which show up once; over 3% is in the top ten. Treatment reported: oral pan-JAK inhibitor, 5-10 mg twice daily. The specimen comprised CD4+ T cells sorted from blood, sampled at week 4, from a patient treated with tofacitinib. This chain connects TRBV7-7 to TRBJ2-5; 9 nucleotides line up with TRBD1. The receptor's source is a human donor with alopecia areata. CDR3 amino acids: CASSGQGRGTQYF. The CDR3 DNA reads as TGTGCTAGCAGCGGACAGGGGAGGGGGACCCAGTACTTC. Full variable domain (outside the CDR3, taken from reference TRBV7-7 and TRBJ2-5): GAGVSQSPRYKVTKRGQDVTLRCDPISSHATLYWYQQALGQGPEFLTYFNYEAQPDKSGLPSDRFSAERPEGSISTLTIQRTEQRDSAMYRCASSGQGRGTQYFGPGTRLLVL.